This T cell receptor (beta chain) stems from a study of control samples from healthy donors and cancer patients. Produced via immunoSEQ multiplex PCR; TCRdb's table is partial and in-frame only. The data contain 100,000 to 110,000 clones, roughly 90% of them singletons. V gave up 4 bases and J gave up 4 bases, with 8 bases separating them. This CDR3 region has 13 residues. Sequencing was done on a sample of blood. This sequence originates from a woman between 45 and 60 years old in good health. V and J are TRBV12-3 or TRBV12-4 and TRBJ1-5; D ambiguous. CDR3 coding DNA: TGTGCCAGCAGTTATATAGGAAATCAGCCCCAGCATTTT. It encodes CASSYIGNQPQHF.